One T cell receptor (beta chain) is described in this entry. In the authors' workflow: Estimates of nucleated cell counts were drawn from the amplification of reference gene primers. Only in-frame clones appear in the TCRdb table, and some are missing; sequencing was by immunoSEQ multiplex PCR. D and trimming were read from the DNA, whereas the V and J calls and clone size are those reported in that table. The table includes about 140,000 clones, roughly four fifths detected once. This entry comes from a study of blood T cell repertoires in COVID-19. Study-level background: Acute and convalescent COVID-19 specimens originated in the United States, Italy and Spain. PBMCs, B-cell-depleted T cells, or T cells provided the cDNA or gDNA that made up the material.

This CDR3 has 12 residues. V was clipped by 4 bases and J by 11 bases; unmatched bases: 5. Material for sequencing was peripheral blood. The sequence was obtained from a human donor in a cohort sampled during active COVID-19. The chain has TRBV12-3 or TRBV12-4 and TRBJ1-2; 9 positions agree with TRBD1. The CDR3 is CASSYGQGSYTF. The CDR3 DNA sequence: TGTGCCAGCAGTTACGGACAGGGGAGTTACACCTTC.